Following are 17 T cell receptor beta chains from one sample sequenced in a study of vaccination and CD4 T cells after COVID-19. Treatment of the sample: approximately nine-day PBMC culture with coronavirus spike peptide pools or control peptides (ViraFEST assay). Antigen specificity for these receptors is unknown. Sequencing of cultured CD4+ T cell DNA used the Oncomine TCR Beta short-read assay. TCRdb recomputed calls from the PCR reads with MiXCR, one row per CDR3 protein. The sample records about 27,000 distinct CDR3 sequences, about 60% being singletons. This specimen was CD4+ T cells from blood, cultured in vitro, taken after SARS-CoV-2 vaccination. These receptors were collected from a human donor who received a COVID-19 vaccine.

The CDR3 region is CASSFVGRNGYTF. The CDR3 DNA is TGTGCCAGCAGCTTTGTGGGGCGGAATGGCTACACCTTC. The V gene is TRBV7-2, the J gene TRBJ1-2, with D maybe TRBD1 (5 bases). Germline values: CDR1 SGHTA, CDR2 FQGNSA. The CDR3 is 13 amino acids. Between the trimmed V and J ends, which lost 3 bases and 6 bases, there was a span of 11 bases.

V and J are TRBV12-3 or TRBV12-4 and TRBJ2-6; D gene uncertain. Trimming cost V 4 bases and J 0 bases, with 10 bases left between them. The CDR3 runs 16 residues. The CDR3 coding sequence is TGTGCCAGCAGTTATGCCTTTTCCTCTGGGGCCAACGTCCTGACTTTC. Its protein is CASSYAFSSGANVLTF.

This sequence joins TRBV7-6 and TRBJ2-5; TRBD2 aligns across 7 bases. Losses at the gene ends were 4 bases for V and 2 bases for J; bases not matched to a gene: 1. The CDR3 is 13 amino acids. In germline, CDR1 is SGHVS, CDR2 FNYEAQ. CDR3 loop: CASSSGLQETQYF. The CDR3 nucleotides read TGTGCCAGCAGCTCGGGACTACAAGAGACCCAGTACTTC.

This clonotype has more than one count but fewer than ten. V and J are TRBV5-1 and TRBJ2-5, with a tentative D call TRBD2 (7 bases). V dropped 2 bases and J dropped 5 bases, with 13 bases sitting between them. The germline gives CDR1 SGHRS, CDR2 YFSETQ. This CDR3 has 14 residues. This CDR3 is CASSLGGAVETQYF. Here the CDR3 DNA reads TGCGCCAGCAGCTTAGGGGGGGCGGTCGAGACCCAGTACTTC.

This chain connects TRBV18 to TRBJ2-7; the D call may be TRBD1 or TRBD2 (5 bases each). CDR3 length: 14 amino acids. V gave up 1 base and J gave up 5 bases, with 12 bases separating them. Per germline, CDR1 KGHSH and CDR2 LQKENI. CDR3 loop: CASSPRGQGHEQYF. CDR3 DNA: TGTGCCAGCTCACCACGGGGTCAGGGACACGAGCAGTACTTC.

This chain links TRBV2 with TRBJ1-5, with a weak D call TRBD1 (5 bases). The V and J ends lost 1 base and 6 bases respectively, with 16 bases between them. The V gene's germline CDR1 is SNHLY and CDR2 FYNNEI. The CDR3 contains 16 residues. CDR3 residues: CASSEGITGRGQPQHF. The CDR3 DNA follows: TGTGCCAGCAGTGAAGGAATAACAGGTAGAGGTCAGCCCCAGCATTTT.

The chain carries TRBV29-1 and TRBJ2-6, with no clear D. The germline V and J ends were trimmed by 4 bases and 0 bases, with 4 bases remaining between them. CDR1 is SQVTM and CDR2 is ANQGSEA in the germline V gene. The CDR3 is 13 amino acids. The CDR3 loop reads CSVVRSGANVLTF. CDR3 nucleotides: TGCAGCGTTGTCCGCTCTGGGGCCAACGTCCTGACTTTC.

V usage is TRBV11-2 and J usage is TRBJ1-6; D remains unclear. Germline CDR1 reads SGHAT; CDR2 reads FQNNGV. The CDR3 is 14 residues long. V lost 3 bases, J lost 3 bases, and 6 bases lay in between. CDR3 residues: CASSFRDYNSPLHF. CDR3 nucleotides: TGTGCCAGCAGCTTTAGGGACTATAATTCACCCCTCCACTTT. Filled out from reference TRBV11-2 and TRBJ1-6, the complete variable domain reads EAGVAQSPRYKIIEKRQSVAFWCNPISGHATLYWYQQILGQGPKLLIQFQNNGVVDDSQLPKDRFSAERLKGVDSTLKIQPAKLEDSAVYLCASSFRDYNSPLHFGNGTRLTVT.

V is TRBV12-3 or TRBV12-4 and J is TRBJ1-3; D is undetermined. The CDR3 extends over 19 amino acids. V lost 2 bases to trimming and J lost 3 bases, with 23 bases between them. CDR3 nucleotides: TGTGCCAGCAGTTTAAATTTATTTGCAAGGGAACGGCTTGGAAACACCATATATTTT. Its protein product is CASSLNLFARERLGNTIYF.

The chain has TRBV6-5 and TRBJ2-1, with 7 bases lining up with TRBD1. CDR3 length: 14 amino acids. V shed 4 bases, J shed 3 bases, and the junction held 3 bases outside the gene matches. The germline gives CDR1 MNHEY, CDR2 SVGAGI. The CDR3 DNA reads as TGTGCCAGCAGTTTGAACAGGGGCTACAATGAGCAGTTCTTC. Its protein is CASSLNRGYNEQFF.

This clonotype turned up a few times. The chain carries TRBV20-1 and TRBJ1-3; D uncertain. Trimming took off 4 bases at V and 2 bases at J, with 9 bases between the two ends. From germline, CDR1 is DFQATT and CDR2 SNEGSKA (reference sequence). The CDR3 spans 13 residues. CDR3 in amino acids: CSANTAAGNTIYF. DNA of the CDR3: TGCAGTGCTAATACGGCTGCTGGAAACACCATATATTTT.

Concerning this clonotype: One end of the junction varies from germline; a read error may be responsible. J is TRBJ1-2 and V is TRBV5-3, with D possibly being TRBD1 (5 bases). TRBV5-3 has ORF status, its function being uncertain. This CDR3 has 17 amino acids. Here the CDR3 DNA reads TGTGCCAGCAGCTTGCCGGGGCCCACCCGACCTAACTATGGCTACACCTTC. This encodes CASSLPGPTRPNYGYTF.

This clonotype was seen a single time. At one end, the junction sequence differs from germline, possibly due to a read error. The DNA for the CDR3 is TGCGCCAGCAGCCAATCGGTCTGGCGGACGGATTACTACAATGAGCAGTTCTTC. It yields the protein CASSQSVWRTDYYNEQFF. The J gene is TRBJ2-1, the V gene TRBV23-1; no reliable D call. TRBV23-1 is an open reading frame, and its role is uncertain. There are 18 residues in the CDR3.

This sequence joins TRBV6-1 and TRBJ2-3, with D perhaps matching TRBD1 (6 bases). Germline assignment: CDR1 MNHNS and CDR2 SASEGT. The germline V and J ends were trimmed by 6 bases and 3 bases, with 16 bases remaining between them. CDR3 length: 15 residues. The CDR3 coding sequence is TGTGCCAGCAGGGGGATAGCCACAGGGACAGATACGCAGTATTTT. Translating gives CASRGIATGTDTQYF.

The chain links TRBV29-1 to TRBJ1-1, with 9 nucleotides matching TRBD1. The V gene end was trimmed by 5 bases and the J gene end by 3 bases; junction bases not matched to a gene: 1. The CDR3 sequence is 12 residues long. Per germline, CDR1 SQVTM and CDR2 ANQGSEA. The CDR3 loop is CSVWDRDTEAFF. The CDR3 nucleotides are TGCAGCGTTTGGGACAGGGACACTGAAGCTTTCTTT.

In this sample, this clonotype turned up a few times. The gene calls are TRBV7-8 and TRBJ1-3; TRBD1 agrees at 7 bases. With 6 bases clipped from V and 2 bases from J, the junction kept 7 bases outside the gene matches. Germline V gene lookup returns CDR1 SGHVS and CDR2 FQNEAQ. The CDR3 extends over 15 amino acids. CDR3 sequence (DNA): TGTGCCAGCAGTCAAGGGGGCTACGCTGGAAACACCATATATTTT. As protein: CASSQGGYAGNTIYF.

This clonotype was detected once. Written as DNA, the CDR3 is TGTGCCAGCAGCCTCGGAAACCAAGAGACCCAGTACTTC. It specifies CASSLGNQETQYF. This chain uses TRBV7-3 with TRBJ2-5; no firm D call. Trimming removed 5 bases from V and 0 bases from J, with 7 bases in between. The germline V gene encodes CDR1 SGHTA and CDR2 FQGTGA. The CDR3 length is 13 residues.